Listed below are T cell receptor beta chains from one sample, sequenced in a study of blood T cells in healthy people across ages. MiXCR was run by TCRdb on the 5' RACE reads, yielding one entry per CDR3 protein. The table lists 1.5 million to 2 million distinct CDR3 sequences, under 30% of them singletons. The specimen sequenced was blood. Receptors originate from a woman aged 25 to 45 in good health. The CDR3 runs from the conserved cysteine through the conserved F or W. Each record gives: V gene, clone size, J gene, D gene, CDR3 DNA, CDR3 protein. The D gene is left open where the match is weak. Rows may omit the clone size; those that give it use once, few, many or a size class.

TRBV20-1	few	TRBJ1-2	NA	TGCAGTGCTCATGCAGGGATTAACTATGGCTACACCTTC	CSAHAGINYGYTF
TRBV3-1	NA	TRBJ2-5	NA	TGTGCCAGCAGCCAGGCCGGGTCGGTCGTCTTC	CASSQAGSVVF
TRBV20-1	NA	TRBJ2-3	TRBD2	TGCAGTGCTAGTCTGACCGGGACTAGCGGGAGCACAGATACGCAGTATTTT	CSASLTGTSGSTDTQYF
TRBV29-1	few	TRBJ1-4	NA	TGCAGCGTTGAGGGGGGGCAGGGCGATGAAAAACTGTTTTTT	CSVEGGQGDEKLFF
TRBV20-1	many	TRBJ1-2	NA	TGCAGTGCTACCGTCGGGGGAGGGGATGGCTACACCTTC	CSATVGGGDGYTF
TRBV12-3/TRBV12-4	NA	TRBJ1-1	TRBD1	TGTGCCAGCAGTCCGACAGGGGGCAACGCTTTCTTT	CASSPTGGNAFF
TRBV13	NA	TRBJ2-7	NA	TGTGCCAGCAGCTTAGGCCCCGGGACCTTATACGAGCAGTACTTC	CASSLGPGTLYEQYF
TRBV5-1	NA	TRBJ1-2	TRBD1	TGCGCCAGCAGTTTACTCCCGGGACAGCCTAACTATGACTACACCTTC	CASSLLPGQPNYDYTF
TRBV29-1	many	TRBJ2-7	TRBD2	TGCAGCGTTGAAAAACTAGCGGGGCCCTACGAGCAGTACTTC	CSVEKLAGPYEQYF
TRBV29-1	few	TRBJ1-1	NA	TGCAGCGTTGCAGGGGCGTCCACTGAAGCTTTCTTT	CSVAGASTEAFF
TRBV20-1	many	TRBJ2-7	NA	TGCAGTCCCCGGCCGAGTTCACCTCTAGCGAAGCAGTACTTC	CSPRPSSPLAKQYF
TRBV6-2/TRBV6-3	NA	TRBJ1-1	NA	TGTGCCAGCCGGCGGGTAAACACTGAAGCTTTCTTT	CASRRVNTEAFF
TRBV10-3	many	TRBJ2-5	TRBD2	TGTGCCATCATGGCGGGAGGGGGGGAGACCCAGTACTTC	CAIMAGGGETQYF
TRBV12-3/TRBV12-4	NA	TRBJ1-2	NA	TGTGCCAGCAGTTGTTCCGAGGGGAGCTATGGCTACACCTTC	CASSCSEGSYGYTF
TRBV7-2	many	TRBJ2-1	TRBD2	TGTGCCAGCAGCTTAGTGGCTAGCGGGGGGGGTAACTACAATGAGCAGTTCTTC	CASSLVASGGGNYNEQFF
TRBV12-3/TRBV12-4	NA	TRBJ2-5	NA	TGTGCCAGCAGTCCCCACGGTTATGTGGCCCCCCAAGTCGAGACCCAGTACTTC	CASSPHGYVAPQVETQYF
TRBV11-1	many	TRBJ2-1	NA	TGTGCCAGCAGCTTTGGGCTGCGCAATGAGCAGTTCTTC	CASSFGLRNEQFF
TRBV7-9	few	TRBJ2-1	TRBD2	TGTGCCAGCAGCTCCCGTGCGGGGGGGGTCTACAATGAGCAGTTCTTC	CASSSRAGGVYNEQFF
TRBV7-2	NA	TRBJ1-1	NA	TGTGCCAGCAGCCGTCGGTTGTACGGCATGAACACTGAAGCTTTCTTT	CASSRRLYGMNTEAFF
TRBV2	many	TRBJ2-5	NA	TGTGCCAGCAGTGATCTGGGGAACCAAGAGACCCAGTACTTC	CASSDLGNQETQYF
TRBV20-1	NA	TRBJ1-1	TRBD1	TGCAGTGCTAGACCTAGGAACAGGGGGGGTAGTACTGAAGCTTTCTTT	CSARPRNRGGSTEAFF
TRBV9	NA	TRBJ2-1	TRBD2	TGTGCCAGCAGCGTCGTTAGCGGGGGGGAGTACAATGAGCAGTTCTTC	CASSVVSGGEYNEQFF
TRBV2	few	TRBJ1-2	NA	TGTGCCAGCAGTGACCAAGACTCCCCCACCTTC	CASSDQDSPTF
TRBV18	few	TRBJ2-1	NA	TGTGCCAGCTCACCGTCAGGAGCAGGGTACAATGAGCAGTTCTTC	CASSPSGAGYNEQFF
TRBV12-3/TRBV12-4	NA	TRBJ1-1	NA	TGTGCCAGCTGGGGACCACCCACGAACACTGAAGCTTTCTTT	CASWGPPTNTEAFF